This TCR beta chain was found in a study of cytomegalovirus exposure and HLA in healthy donors. Study-level information: The 95 to 150 validation repertoires and the roughly 690 first-cohort repertoires shared a platform, a later analysis reported.

The CDR3 is 15 amino acids. Trimming took off 0 bases at V and 1 base at J, with 10 bases between the two ends. Germline-derived CDR1 and CDR2 are SGHNT and YYREEE (reference sequence). Study findings and constraints: Fewer than 200 TCR beta chains were listed as cytomegalovirus-associated. Most TCR sequences proved rare, with some public TCRs found in many donors.

TCRdb keeps only in-frame clones here, not all; method: immunoSEQ multiplex PCR. The table lists under 75,000 clones, about 92% of them singletons, with approximately 5.3% in the top ten. The study drew the donors from its roughly 110-subject validation cohort, separate from the roughly 700-subject first cohort. Details on this clone: The antigen remains undetermined.

The J gene is TRBJ1-2, the V gene TRBV5-4; a weak D match, TRBD1 (5 bases). The receptor comes from a man aged 18 to 29 in good health and CMV-seropositive. The sequencing input was PBMCs. CDR3 in DNA: TGTGCCAGCAGCTTGGAGAGACAGTTTAACTATGGCTACACCTTC. Protein: CASSLERQFNYGYTF.